This TCR beta chain was sequenced in a study of post-analysis software for immune sequencing data (dated by TCRdb to between 2015 and 2017). Regarding the study in general: Recorded disease courses included relapsing-remitting, secondary progressive and progressive-relapsing multiple sclerosis, with some patients lacking subtype annotation. The patient repertoires were set against about 12 previously published healthy control repertoires from donors whose ages ranged from roughly 6 to 26 years. A subset of samples was prepared in parallel using single-end sample barcoding, then pooled and co-amplified after Illumina adapter ligation.

Findings and caveats that apply to the study as a whole: Compared with controls, multiple sclerosis patients had significantly lower normalized Chao1 diversity, a finding suggesting substantial peripheral T-cell clonal expansion. The control group was slightly older than the multiple sclerosis patient group. Direct clustering with F measure showed strong co-clustering of samples prepared in the same batch, prompting a batch-effect correction. Several TRBV segments, including TRBV5-6, TRBV5-1 and TRBV20-1, were significantly more frequent in patients than controls.

Concerning this clonotype: Its cognate antigen has yet to be identified. The input lacks base qualities; no much larger clone sits a single base away.

Including the terminal cysteine and phenylalanine, the CDR3 comprises 16 residues. Only the CDR3 DNA stays, 48 bases, in frame from base 1. The germline V gene encodes CDR1 MDHEN and CDR2 SYDVKM. At the junction V is shortened by 5 bases and J by 4 bases, with 15 bases in between. Library generation was performed with PCR. The sample was run on an Illumina HiSeq 2500. Unique molecular identifiers were incorporated into TCR beta cDNA libraries to reduce PCR and sequencing biases. Every 1 to 10 million input T cells yielded 500,000 or so cDNA molecules, meaning each molecule approximated one T cell. Patient libraries were prepared and sequenced with the same protocol used for the earlier healthy control dataset. Within a given batch, samples were prepared together, multiplexed and sequenced on the same HiSeq lane. The authors processed their data as follows. Raw barcoded reads were processed with MIGEC, and single-read molecular identifier groups were discarded before consensus assembly and CDR3 extraction. VDJtools was used for post-analysis of the clonotype tables, and diversity was normalized by down-sampling every dataset to the size of the smallest sample. To correct batch-related cross-sample contamination, repertoire overlap clustering matched CDR3 amino acid sequences but not nucleotide sequences. The public reads were reprocessed in TCRdb via fastp at Q25 and MiXCR, keeping in-frame beta chains. Duplicate CDR3 protein sequences are folded into a single record with the most common DNA and genes. TCRdb, not the authors, supplied the V and J calls. Across this sample there are about 500,000 distinct CDR3 sequences, with around 40% seen only once. The top ten clonotypes cover about 12% of the sample.

TCR beta repertoires were profiled from peripheral blood of about a dozen young patients with multiple sclerosis to demonstrate the VDJtools post-analysis software. The multiple sclerosis patients were children and adolescents between roughly 6 and 16 years of age. The receptor's source is a girl aged 10-17 years with multiple sclerosis. The chain couples TRBV28 to TRBJ1-6, and perhaps TRBD1 as D gene, on 6 matching bases. The sample consisted of blood. The CDR3 loop reads CASSPGGRPYNSPLHF. The DNA reads TGTGCCAGCAGTCCTGGGGGCAGGCCTTATAATTCACCCCTCCACTTT.